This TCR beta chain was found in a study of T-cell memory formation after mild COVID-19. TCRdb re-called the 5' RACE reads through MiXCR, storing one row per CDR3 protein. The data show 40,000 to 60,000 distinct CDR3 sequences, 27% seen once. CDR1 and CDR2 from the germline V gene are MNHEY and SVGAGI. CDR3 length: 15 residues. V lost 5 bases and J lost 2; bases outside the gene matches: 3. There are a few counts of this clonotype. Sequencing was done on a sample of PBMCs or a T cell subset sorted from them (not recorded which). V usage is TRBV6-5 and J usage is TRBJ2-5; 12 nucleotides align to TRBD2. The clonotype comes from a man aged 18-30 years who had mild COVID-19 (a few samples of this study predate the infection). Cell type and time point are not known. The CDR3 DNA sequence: TGTGCCAGCAGTCTAGCGGGGGGGCGACAAGAGACCCAGTACTTC. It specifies CASSLAGGRQETQYF.